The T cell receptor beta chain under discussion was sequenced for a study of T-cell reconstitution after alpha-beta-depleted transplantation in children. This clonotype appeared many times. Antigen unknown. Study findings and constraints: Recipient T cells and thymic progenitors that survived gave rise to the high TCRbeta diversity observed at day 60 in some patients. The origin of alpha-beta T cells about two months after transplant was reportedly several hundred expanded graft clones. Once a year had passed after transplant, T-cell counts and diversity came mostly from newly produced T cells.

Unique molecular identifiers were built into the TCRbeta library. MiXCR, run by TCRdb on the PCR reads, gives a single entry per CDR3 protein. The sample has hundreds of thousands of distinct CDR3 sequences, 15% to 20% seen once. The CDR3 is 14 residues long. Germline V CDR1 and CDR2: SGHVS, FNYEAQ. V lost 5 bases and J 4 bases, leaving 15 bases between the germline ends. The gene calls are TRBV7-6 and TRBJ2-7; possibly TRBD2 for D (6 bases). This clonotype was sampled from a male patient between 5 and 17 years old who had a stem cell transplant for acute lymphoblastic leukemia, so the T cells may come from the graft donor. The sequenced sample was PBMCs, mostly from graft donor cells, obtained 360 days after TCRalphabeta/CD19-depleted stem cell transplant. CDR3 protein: CASSVPTSQYEQYF. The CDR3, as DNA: TGTGCCAGCAGCGTACCGACTAGTCAGTACGAGCAGTACTTC.